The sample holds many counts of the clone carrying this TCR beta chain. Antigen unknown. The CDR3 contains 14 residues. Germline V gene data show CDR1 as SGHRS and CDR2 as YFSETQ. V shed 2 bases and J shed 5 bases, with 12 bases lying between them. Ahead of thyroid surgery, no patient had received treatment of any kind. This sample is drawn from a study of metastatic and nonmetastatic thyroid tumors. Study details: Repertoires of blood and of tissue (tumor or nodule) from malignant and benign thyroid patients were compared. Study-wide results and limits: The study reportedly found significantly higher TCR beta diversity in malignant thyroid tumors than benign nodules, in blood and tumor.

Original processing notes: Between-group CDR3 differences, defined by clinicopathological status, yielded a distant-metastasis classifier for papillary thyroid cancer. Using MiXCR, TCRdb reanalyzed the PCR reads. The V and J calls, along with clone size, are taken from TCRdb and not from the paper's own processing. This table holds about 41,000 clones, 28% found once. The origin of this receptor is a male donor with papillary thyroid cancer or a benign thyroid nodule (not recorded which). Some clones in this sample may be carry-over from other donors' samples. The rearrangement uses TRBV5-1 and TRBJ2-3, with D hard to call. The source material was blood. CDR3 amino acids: CASSLAGLRDTQYF. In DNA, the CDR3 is TGCGCCAGCAGCTTAGCTGGGCTCAGAGATACGCAGTATTTT.